The 32 T cell receptor beta chains listed next were all sequenced from one sample in a study of control samples from healthy donors and cancer patients. Measured with immunoSEQ multiplex PCR; TCRdb has only the in-frame clones, and not every one. Here the sample spans tens of thousands of clones, roughly 80% being singletons. The sample was blood. The receptors were sampled from a man aged 55 to 70 in good health.

This chain uses TRBV10-3 with TRBJ2-1; TRBD2 matches 15 bases. Germline V lookup: CDR1 ENHRY, CDR2 SYGVKD. The CDR3 length is 18 residues. The J segment lost 7 bases and the V segment lost 3 bases, leaving 10 bases of the junction unmatched. CDR3 in amino acids: CAISENAGGLAGGNEQFF. DNA for the CDR3: TGTGCCATCAGTGAAAATGCTGGGGGACTAGCGGGAGGAAATGAGCAGTTCTTC.

The chain recombines TRBV25-1 with TRBJ2-2; no definite D call. The ends were cut back, 4 bases at V and 9 bases at J, with 15 bases in the middle. This CDR3 region has 14 residues. Germline CDR1 is MGHDK and CDR2 is SYGVNS. In DNA, the CDR3 is TGTGCCAGCAGTGCTCCTCATCTCCCCCGGGAGCTGTTTTTT. It yields the protein CASSAPHLPRELFF.

The rearrangement links TRBV19 to TRBJ2-3; no firm D call. Germline assignment: CDR1 LNHDA and CDR2 SQIVND (reference sequence). CDR3 length: 14 amino acids. V dropped 3 bases and J dropped 3 bases, with 10 bases sitting between them. CDR3 loop: CASSIGIVTDTQYF. The DNA of the CDR3 is TGTGCCAGTAGTATTGGCATTGTAACAGATACGCAGTATTTT.

The chain recombines TRBV5-1 with TRBJ2-5; D may be TRBD1 or TRBD2 (5 bases each). CDR1 SGHRS and CDR2 YFSETQ come from the germline V gene. Trimming stripped 4 bases from V and 4 bases from J, with 14 bases between. This CDR3 spans 14 amino acids. CDR3 sequence (DNA): TGCGCCAGCAGCCAAGGGACGGCCTCAGAGACCCAGTACTTC. Protein: CASSQGTASETQYF.

This chain joins TRBV27 and TRBJ2-5; 8 positions agree with TRBD1. This CDR3 comprises 14 residues. The germline CDR1 and CDR2 sequences are MNHEY and SMNVEV (reference sequence). V shed 5 bases and J 7 bases; nucleotides not matched to a gene: 9. In nucleotides, the CDR3 is TGTGCCAGCAGTCCCGACAGGGGTGGTGGGACCCAGTACTTC. Translation: CASSPDRGGGTQYF.

The chain is built from TRBV5-1 and TRBJ2-5; TRBD2 matches 9 bases. In germline, CDR1 is SGHRS, CDR2 YFSETQ. Losses at the gene ends were 0 bases for V and 5 bases for J; bases not matched to a gene: 14. The CDR3 runs 18 residues. The CDR3 is CASSLAQSSAGGGETQYF. In nucleotides, the CDR3 is TGCGCCAGCAGCTTGGCCCAAAGCAGCGCGGGAGGGGGGGAGACCCAGTACTTC. Supplemented by reference TRBV5-1 and TRBJ2-5, the full variable domain reads KAGVTQTPRYLIKTRGQQVTLSCSPISGHRSVSWYQQTPGQGLQFLFEYFSETQRNKGNFPGRFSGRQFSNSRSEMNVSTLELGDSALYLCASSLAQSSAGGGETQYFGPGTRLLVL.

V and J are TRBV5-1 and TRBJ1-1; maybe TRBD1 (5 bases). V lost 4 bases and J lost 2, with 12 bases in between. Germline V gives CDR1 SGHRS, CDR2 YFSETQ. CDR3 length: 14 residues. The CDR3 DNA sequence: TGCGCCAGCAGCCCGCCCAGGGACAACACTGAAGCTTTCTTT. Its protein product is CASSPPRDNTEAFF.

The chain joins TRBV9 to TRBJ2-1; 11 bases line up with TRBD2. With V trimmed by 4 bases and J by 8 bases, 8 bases remained unmatched. Germline V gene sequence: CDR1 SGDLS, CDR2 YYNGEE. This CDR3 is built from 15 residues. CDR3 DNA: TGTGCCAGCAGCCAGACTAGCGGGAACTATCATGAGCAGTTCTTC. The encoded protein is CASSQTSGNYHEQFF. Together with reference TRBV9 and TRBJ2-1, the CDR3 gives the full variable domain: DSGVTQTPKHLITATGQRVTLRCSPRSGDLSVYWYQQSLDQGLQFLIQYYNGEERAKGNILERFSAQQFPDLHSELNLSSLELGDSALYFCASSQTSGNYHEQFFGPGTRLTVL.

This clone was detected once. This chain joins TRBV11-2 and TRBJ1-1, with TRBD1 identical over 8 bases. CDR1 and CDR2 from the germline V gene are SGHAT and FQNNGV. The CDR3 is 16 residues long. Trimming at V came to 5 bases and at J to 4 bases, leaving 12 bases not matched to a gene. Written as DNA, the CDR3 is TGTGCCAGCAGCCAACTAGACAGGGGAAGGACCACTGAAGCTTTCTTT. Translated, it gives CASSQLDRGRTTEAFF.

The chain recombines TRBV4-3 with TRBJ2-2; 7 positions match TRBD2. The trim removed 9 bases at V and 2 bases at J, leaving 12 bases unmatched. CDR1 LGHNA and CDR2 YSLEER come from the germline V gene. The CDR3 is 16 residues long. The DNA for the CDR3 is TGCGCCAGTAAGGGAGGGGCTGGGGCAAACACCGGGGAGCTGTTTTTT. This encodes CASKGGAGANTGELFF.

The J gene is TRBJ1-4, the V gene TRBV2; D gene ambiguous. The germline V gene encodes CDR1 SNHLY and CDR2 FYNNEI. Trimming cost V 7 bases and J 3 bases, with 12 bases left between them. The CDR3 covers 14 residues. CDR3 sequence: CASTGSRANEKLFF. The CDR3 nucleotides are TGTGCCAGCACCGGGTCTCGAGCTAATGAAAAACTGTTTTTT.

The V call is TRBV5-1, the J call TRBJ2-5, with 7 nucleotides matching TRBD1. This CDR3 spans 15 amino acids. From germline, CDR1 is SGHRS and CDR2 YFSETQ. Trimming took 2 bases from V and 4 from J; bases not matched to a gene: 8. The DNA for the CDR3 is TGCGCCAGCAGCTTAAACACAGGGGAACGAGAGACCCAGTACTTC. Amino acid sequence: CASSLNTGERETQYF.

This clone showed up just once. The J gene is TRBJ1-2, the V gene TRBV11-2; a weak D match, TRBD1 (6 bases). The germline V and J ends were trimmed by 3 bases and 3 bases, with 8 bases remaining between them. Germline V gene sequence: CDR1 SGHAT, CDR2 FQNNGV. This CDR3 is built from 13 residues. This CDR3 is CASSFSGDYGYTF. The CDR3 DNA is TGTGCCAGCAGCTTCTCAGGGGACTATGGCTACACCTTC.

The chain has TRBV24-1 and TRBJ2-2; D tentatively reads TRBD1 or TRBD2 (6 bases each). Trimming pared 5 bases from V and 4 bases from J, leaving 16 bases between. The germline V gene encodes CDR1 KGHDR and CDR2 SFDVKD. The CDR3 contains 16 residues. The CDR3 loop reads CATSAQIGGLTGELFF. Here the CDR3 DNA reads TGTGCCACCAGTGCACAAATTGGGGGGCTCACCGGGGAGCTGTTTTTT.

Only a few counts were recorded for this clone. The chain has TRBV29-1 and TRBJ2-7, with 7 bases that match TRBD1. The CDR3 length is 11 residues. Germline V gene data show CDR1 as SQVTM and CDR2 as ANQGSEA. Trimming cost V 7 bases and J 6 bases; bases outside gene matches: 6. The CDR3 DNA reads as TGCAGCGCAGGTGACAGGGTCGAGCAGTACTTC. Translation: CSAGDRVEQYF.

The chain uses TRBV4-3 and TRBJ1-2; 7 nucleotides line up with TRBD1. Germline V gives CDR1 LGHNA, CDR2 YSLEER. The CDR3 loop spans 14 amino acids. V lost 3 bases, J lost 4 bases, and 5 bases stayed unmatched. The CDR3 region has the DNA TGCGCCAGCAGCCAGAGGACAGGAGGCTATGGCTACACCTTC. It specifies CASSQRTGGYGYTF.

This clone was seen only once. The chain's CDR3 is CASSVEGSTEAFF. CDR3 sequence (DNA): TGTGCCAGCAGTGTAGAGGGAAGCACTGAAGCTTTCTTT. The chain couples TRBV2 to TRBJ1-1; no clear D. This CDR3 is built from 13 residues. V lost 4 bases and J 4 bases, leaving 10 bases between the germline ends. CDR1 is SNHLY, CDR2 FYNNEI, per germline.

In its sample, this clone was seen once. J is TRBJ1-3 and V is TRBV2; D is perhaps TRBD1 (5 bases). V shed 2 bases and J shed 4 bases, with 9 bases lying between them. Germline assignment: CDR1 SNHLY and CDR2 FYNNEI. The CDR3 loop spans 14 amino acids. The CDR3 DNA is TGTGCCAGCAGTGAAATTCGACAGGGAAACACCATATATTTT. Translation: CASSEIRQGNTIYF.

The V gene is TRBV14, the J gene TRBJ1-4, with 7 bases lining up with TRBD1. The V segment lost 4 bases and the J segment 4 bases; nucleotides outside the gene matches: 9. The CDR3 has 16 residues. Germline CDR1 and CDR2: SGHDN and FVKESK. The CDR3 nucleotides read TGTGCCAGCAGCCTACGAACCGGGACAGATAATGAAAAACTGTTTTTT. As protein: CASSLRTGTDNEKLFF.

The chain joins TRBV3-1 (or the pseudogene TRBV3-2) to TRBJ2-7, with D unresolved. Germline V gene sequence: CDR1 LGHDT, CDR2 YNNKEL (reference sequence). The CDR3 contains 12 residues. Trimming removed 1 base at V and 1 base at J, with 2 bases between. The CDR3 region is CASSQVSYEQYF. The CDR3 region has the DNA TGTGCCAGCAGCCAAGTATCCTACGAGCAGTACTTC.

The rearrangement joins TRBV5-6 to TRBJ2-7; D possibly corresponds to TRBD1 (6 bases). The CDR3 sequence is 16 residues long. With 4 bases removed from V and 1 base from J, the gap between germline ends came to 18 bases. Germline V CDR1 and CDR2: SGHDT, YYEEEE. This chain's CDR3 is CASSPLGARASYEQYF. In DNA form, the CDR3 reads TGTGCCAGCAGCCCTCTGGGGGCTAGGGCATCCTACGAGCAGTACTTC.

In regard to this clone: Mismatch with germline at one junction end may stem from a read error. This rearrangement joins TRBV7-8 to TRBJ1-5; D is ambiguous. The germline V gene encodes CDR1 SGHVS and CDR2 FQNEAQ. The CDR3 runs to 14 residues. CDR3 in DNA: TGTGCCAGCAACTTAGACGTCTCAAACCAGCCCCAGCATTTT. It is translated as CASNLDVSNQPQHF.

The chain carries TRBV28 and TRBJ1-2; perhaps TRBD1 as D (5 bases). V was shortened by 4 bases and J by 2 bases, with 11 bases between the two germline ends. CDR3 length: 14 residues. Germline V gene sequence: CDR1 MDHEN, CDR2 SYDVKM. CDR3 loop: CASSSGTGNYGYTF. The CDR3 nucleotides read TGTGCCAGCAGTTCCGGGACGGGAAACTATGGCTACACCTTC.

The genes are TRBV28 and TRBJ2-3; TRBD1 agrees at 7 bases. Germline trimming cut 4 bases from V and 5 bases from J; bases unmatched to any gene: 12. The CDR3 spans 16 residues. CDR1 is MDHEN, CDR2 SYDVKM, per germline. CDR3 in amino acids: CASSSPRTGTGDTQYF. CDR3 DNA sequence: TGTGCCAGCAGTTCACCAAGGACAGGTACAGGAGATACGCAGTATTTT. Based on the CDR3 plus reference TRBV28 and TRBJ2-3, the full variable domain is DVKVTQSSRYLVKRTGEKVFLECVQDMDHENMFWYRQDPGLGLRLIYFSYDVKMKEKGDIPEGYSVSREKKERFSLILESASTNQTSMYLCASSSPRTGTGDTQYFGPGTRLTVL.

The chain joins TRBV7-2 to TRBJ1-1; no firm D call. Trimming pared 1 base from V and 1 base from J, leaving 4 bases between. CDR1 is SGHTA and CDR2 is FQGNSA in the germline V gene. The CDR3 spans 13 residues. In DNA form, the CDR3 reads TGTGCCAGCAGCTTAGAGGGGAACACTGAAGCTTTCTTT. Its protein product is CASSLEGNTEAFF.

The V gene is TRBV29-1, the J gene TRBJ2-7; the match to TRBD1 covers 10 bases. Germline V gives CDR1 SQVTM, CDR2 ANQGSEA. The CDR3 runs 15 residues. The junction had 15 bases not matched to a gene; V was cut back by 6 bases and J by 7 bases. The CDR3 spells CSVGATRQGAREQYF. DNA of the CDR3: TGCAGCGTCGGAGCAACCCGACAGGGGGCAAGGGAGCAGTACTTC.

The CDR3 protein is CASSWEGTGAEAFF. For the CDR3, the DNA is TGTGCCAGCAGCTGGGAGGGGACAGGCGCTGAAGCTTTCTTT. The chain uses TRBV7-9 and TRBJ1-1, with 8 bases matching TRBD1. V lost 4 bases and J lost 6; bases outside the gene matches: 7. This CDR3 has 14 residues. Germline loops: CDR1 SEHNR, CDR2 FQNEAQ (reference sequence).

The CDR3 nucleotides are TGCAGCGTTGAGTTAACCCACGACAGGGGCCCGGGTCCCCTCCACTTT. Its protein product is CSVELTHDRGPGPLHF. The rearrangement links TRBV29-1 to TRBJ1-6; 8 positions agree with TRBD1. V lost 3 bases and J lost 13; bases outside the gene matches: 17. The germline V gene has CDR1 SQVTM and CDR2 ANQGSEA. The CDR3 has 16 residues.

This chain uses TRBV6-6 with TRBJ1-5, with D possibly being TRBD1 (5 bases). V was pared by 5 bases and J by 5 bases, with 13 bases between. The CDR3 contains 14 residues. The germline V gene encodes CDR1 MNHNY and CDR2 SVGAGI (reference sequence). The CDR3, as DNA: TGTGCCAGCAGTACAGACAGATCAGATCAGCCCCAGCATTTT. Its protein product is CASSTDRSDQPQHF.

The gene calls are TRBV6-5 and TRBJ2-3, with TRBD1 as a possible D gene (7 bases). V was clipped by 7 bases and J by 6 bases, with 11 bases between them. This CDR3 region has 12 residues. Germline V lookup: CDR1 MNHEY, CDR2 SVGAGI. DNA for the CDR3: TGTGCCAGCACGGAGGGGGCGGATACGCAGTATTTT. It codes for CASTEGADTQYF.

CDR3 sequence reads: CASSLERSRVNSPLHF. The CDR3 DNA reads TGTGCCAGCAGCTTAGAGCGATCCAGGGTTAATTCACCCCTCCACTTT. The chain is built from TRBV11-2 and TRBJ1-6; TRBD1 is a possible D gene (5 bases). From germline, CDR1 is SGHAT and CDR2 FQNNGV. The V end lost 0 bases, the J end lost 6 bases, and 12 bases lay between the germline ends. The CDR3 spans 16 residues.

This clone was recorded at least ten times. This chain connects TRBV5-1 to TRBJ1-2; no definite D call. This CDR3 has 16 amino acids. Trimming left V 0 bases short and J 1 base short, with 13 bases between. The germline V gene encodes CDR1 SGHRS and CDR2 YFSETQ. This CDR3 is CASSLGRDIYNYGYTF. DNA of the CDR3: TGCGCCAGCAGCTTGGGTCGGGATATTTATAACTATGGCTACACCTTC.